What follows are 12 T cell receptor beta chains derived from one specimen sequenced in a study of lymphopenia after photon versus proton radiotherapy. The method was immunoSEQ multiplex PCR; TCRdb's version includes in-frame clones alone and lacks a portion of them. This table has approximately 66,000 clones, approximately 84% appearing once. The specimen comprised peripheral blood, sampled from a patient treated with photon-based radiotherapy. These receptors were obtained from a man aged 40-50 years with gastric cancer.

This rearrangement joins TRBV10-3 to TRBJ2-5; D uncertain. CDR1 and CDR2 (germline): ENHRY, SYGVKD. The V gene lost 10 bases and the J gene lost 5 bases, with 11 bases spanning the gap. CDR3 length: 11 residues. The DNA for the CDR3 is TGTGCCACCTCGGTGGGGGAGACCCAGTACTTC. Translating gives CATSVGETQYF.

V usage is TRBV16 and J usage is TRBJ1-2, with a possible D match to TRBD1 (5 bases). Trimming removed 5 bases at V and 1 base at J, with 14 bases between. The CDR3 runs to 15 residues. Germline-derived CDR1 and CDR2 are KGHSY and FQNENV. The CDR3 here is CASSSLRGLNYGYTF. The CDR3 nucleotides read TGTGCCAGCAGCTCGCTAAGGGGTCTTAACTATGGCTACACCTTC.

The J gene is TRBJ1-1, the V gene TRBV27; 8 positions agree with TRBD1. Losses at the gene ends were 6 bases for V and 4 bases for J; bases not matched to a gene: 4. Germline assignment: CDR1 MNHEY and CDR2 SMNVEV (reference sequence). The CDR3 is 13 residues long. The CDR3 is CASRQTGGTEAFF. CDR3 nucleotides: TGTGCCAGCAGGCAAACAGGGGGCACTGAAGCTTTCTTT.

The chain couples TRBV4-2 to TRBJ1-3, with TRBD1 matching 7 bases. Per germline, CDR1 LGHNA and CDR2 YNFKEQ. This CDR3 has 13 residues. V gave up 4 bases and J gave up 9 bases; unmatched junction bases: 6. The CDR3 sequence is CASSPTQGSTIYF. The CDR3 DNA reads TGTGCCAGCAGCCCAACACAGGGGTCCACCATATATTTT.

This chain joins TRBV4-1 and TRBJ1-6; the match to TRBD1 covers 7 bases. The CDR3 has 17 amino acids. Germline CDR1 and CDR2: MGHRA and YSYEKL. V lost 1 base to trimming and J lost 10 bases; unmatched junction nucleotides: 13. The CDR3 DNA is TGCGCCAGCAGCCAAGTGGTCCGGGACAGAGGGGGGTCACCCCTCCACTTT. It translates to CASSQVVRDRGGSPLHF.

The chain is built from TRBV9 and TRBJ2-7, with a weak D call TRBD2 (6 bases). V lost 0 bases, J lost 6 bases, and 10 bases lay in between. CDR3 size: 13 residues. Germline lookup yields CDR1 SGDLS and CDR2 YYNGEE. The CDR3 nucleotides read TGTGCCAGCAGCGTAGGGGACTCGACCGAGCAGTACTTC. This codes for CASSVGDSTEQYF.

There are a few counts of this clone. V gene TRBV5-4 combines with J gene TRBJ1-5; no clear D gene. The V and J ends lost 2 bases and 15 bases respectively, with 21 bases between them. Looked up from germline, CDR1 is SGHNT and CDR2 is YYREEE (reference sequence). This CDR3 comprises 14 residues. The CDR3 loop reads CASSLGFPTRLGHF. The CDR3 DNA sequence: TGTGCCAGCAGCTTAGGCTTTCCTACACGGCTCGGGCATTTT.

The chain joins TRBV4-3 to TRBJ2-5, with D unclear. This CDR3 has 15 amino acids. Deletions cut 1 base from V and 2 bases from J, with 11 bases between. From germline, CDR1 is LGHNA and CDR2 YSLEER. The CDR3 reads CASSQGSHPQETQYF. DNA for the CDR3: TGCGCCAGCAGCCAAGGGTCCCATCCGCAAGAGACCCAGTACTTC.

This clone was recorded only once. J is TRBJ2-2 and V is TRBV9; TRBD1 or TRBD2 may be the D gene (6 bases each). V was pared by 4 bases and J by 3 bases, with 16 bases between. Germline V gene data show CDR1 as SGDLS and CDR2 as YYNGEE. The CDR3 is made up of 16 amino acids. In DNA, the CDR3 is TGTGCCAGCAGCCCCCCCCGGGGGCCCGACACCGGGGAGCTGTTTTTT. Protein sequence: CASSPPRGPDTGELFF. Drawing the rest from reference TRBV9 and TRBJ2-2, the complete variable domain is DSGVTQTPKHLITATGQRVTLRCSPRSGDLSVYWYQQSLDQGLQFLIQYYNGEERAKGNILERFSAQQFPDLHSELNLSSLELGDSALYFCASSPPRGPDTGELFFGEGSRLTVL.

The J gene is TRBJ2-1, the V gene TRBV5-1, with D tentatively TRBD1 or TRBD2 (7 bases each). V was cut by 0 bases and J by 7 bases, with 17 bases left in between. The CDR3 runs to 16 residues. Germline CDR1 is SGHRS and CDR2 is YFSETQ. The chain's CDR3 is CASSLAPPGGGNEQFF. Written as DNA, the CDR3 is TGCGCCAGCAGCTTGGCCCCCCCAGGGGGGGGTAATGAGCAGTTCTTC.

The rearrangement uses TRBV5-6 and TRBJ2-7, with 9 bases lining up with TRBD1. With 4 bases clipped from V and 3 bases from J, the junction kept 5 bases outside the gene matches. The CDR3 sequence is 14 residues long. CDR1 and CDR2 (germline): SGHDT, YYEEEE. The CDR3 nucleotides are TGTGCCAGCAGCCGGACAGGGGTAAGCTACGAGCAGTACTTC. It encodes CASSRTGVSYEQYF. The full variable domain, with the rest looked up from reference TRBV5-6 and TRBJ2-7, is DAGVTQSPTHLIKTRGQQVTLRCSPKSGHDTVSWYQQALGQGPQFIFQYYEEEERQRGNFPDRFSGHQFPNYSSELNVNALLLGDSALYLCASSRTGVSYEQYFGPGTRLTVT.

The chain has TRBV6-5 and TRBJ1-2, with D unclear. CDR3 length: 13 residues. Trimming cost V 5 bases and J 8 bases, with 15 bases left between them. CDR1 and CDR2 (germline): MNHEY, SVGAGI. The CDR3 DNA reads TGTGCCAGCAGTCTCACGGAGGCACGAGGCTACACCTTC. Translating it yields CASSLTEARGYTF.